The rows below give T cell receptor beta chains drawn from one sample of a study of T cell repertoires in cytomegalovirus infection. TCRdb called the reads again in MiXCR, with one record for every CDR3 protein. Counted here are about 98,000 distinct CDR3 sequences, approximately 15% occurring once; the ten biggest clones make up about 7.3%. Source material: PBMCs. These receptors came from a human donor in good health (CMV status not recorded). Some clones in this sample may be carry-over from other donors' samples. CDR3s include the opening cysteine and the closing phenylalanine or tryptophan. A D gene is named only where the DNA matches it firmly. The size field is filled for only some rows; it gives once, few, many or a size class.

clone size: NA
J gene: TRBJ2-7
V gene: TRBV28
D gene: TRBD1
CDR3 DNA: TGTGCCAGCAGGGGACAGCTGTACGAGCAGTACTTC
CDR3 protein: CASRGQLYEQYF

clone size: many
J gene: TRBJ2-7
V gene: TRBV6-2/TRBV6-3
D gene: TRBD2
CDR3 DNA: TGTGCCAGCAGTCCTCCGGCGGGGGTATACCCTTACGAGCAGTACTTC
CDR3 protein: CASSPPAGVYPYEQYF

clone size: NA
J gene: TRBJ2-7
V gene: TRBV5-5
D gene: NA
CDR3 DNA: TGTGCCAGCAGCATGGAGGTAGGGTTCCCTACCTACGAGCAGTACTTC
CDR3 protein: CASSMEVGFPTYEQYF

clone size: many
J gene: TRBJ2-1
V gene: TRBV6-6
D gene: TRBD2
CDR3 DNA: TGTGCCAGCAATTTAGCGGGGGGCCGCCAGGGGTTCTTC
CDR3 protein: CASNLAGGRQGFF

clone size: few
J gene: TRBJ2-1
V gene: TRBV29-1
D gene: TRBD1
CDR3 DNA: TGCAGCGTTGAAGAAATTCTGACAGGGAAGAGCTCCTACAATGAGCAGTTCTTC
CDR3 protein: CSVEEILTGKSSYNEQFF

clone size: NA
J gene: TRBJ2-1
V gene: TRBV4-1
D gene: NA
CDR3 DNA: TGCGCCAGCAGCCACGGTTTCCCTAGAGGGTCCTACAATGAGCAGTTCTTC
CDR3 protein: CASSHGFPRGSYNEQFF

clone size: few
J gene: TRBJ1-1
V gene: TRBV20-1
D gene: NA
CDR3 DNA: TGCAGTGCTAGAAACCGGGCAGGGCCGAACACTGAAGCTTTCTTT
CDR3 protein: CSARNRAGPNTEAFF

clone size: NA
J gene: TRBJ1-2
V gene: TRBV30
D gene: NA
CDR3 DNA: TGTGCCTGGAGTGTAAGAGGAGGGCGCACCTTC
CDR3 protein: CAWSVRGGRTF

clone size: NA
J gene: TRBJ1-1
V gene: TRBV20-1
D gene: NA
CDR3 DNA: TGCAGTGAAAGGGAGTGGAACACTGAAGCTTTCTTT
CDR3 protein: CSEREWNTEAFF

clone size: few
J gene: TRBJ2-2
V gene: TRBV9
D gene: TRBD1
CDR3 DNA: TGTGCCAGCAGCGCCGACAGGGTCGACACCGGGGAGCTGTTTTTT
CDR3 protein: CASSADRVDTGELFF

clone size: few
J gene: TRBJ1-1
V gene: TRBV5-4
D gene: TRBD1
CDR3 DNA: TGTGCCACGGGACAGTTGAACACTGAAGCTTTCTTT
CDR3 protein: CATGQLNTEAFF

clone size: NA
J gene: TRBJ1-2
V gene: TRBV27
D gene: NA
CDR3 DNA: TGTGCCAGCAGTTTATCGGGCGGGTCCCGCGCCCTCGGTGGCTACACCTTC
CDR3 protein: CASSLSGGSRALGGYTF

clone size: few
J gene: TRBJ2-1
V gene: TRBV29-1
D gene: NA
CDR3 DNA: TGCAGCGTCGTGACAGTCCAATCCTACAATGAGCAGTTCTTC
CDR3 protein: CSVVTVQSYNEQFF